This note documents a single T cell receptor (beta chain) sequence. This entry is derived from a study of blood T cell repertoires in COVID-19. Overall study: Sites across the United States, Italy and Spain contributed samples from acute and convalescent COVID-19. PBMCs, B-cell-depleted T cells, or T cells were the source of the cDNA or gDNA that made up the material.

V was clipped by 0 bases and J by 5 bases; unmatched bases: 11. CDR3 size: 17 residues. Original handling: Amplification with reference gene primers provided the estimates of nucleated cell counts. Generated by immunoSEQ multiplex PCR, the TCRdb table keeps only in-frame clones and is missing some. V, J and clone size are those of that table, while D and trimming were read from the DNA. This sample yields a few hundred thousand clones, of which 70% to 85% are seen a single time; more than 1.2% belongs to the top ten. The TCR sequence derives from a woman aged 40 to 50 who had recovered from COVID-19. The J gene is TRBJ2-5, the V gene TRBV23-1, with TRBD2 matching 8 bases. TRBV23-1 is marked as an open reading frame, function uncertain. The sequenced material came from peripheral blood. The CDR3 sequence: CASSQSIPFRGGETQYF. In DNA form, the CDR3 reads TGCGCCAGCAGTCAATCCATTCCTTTTCGGGGGGGTGAGACCCAGTACTTC.